Included here is one T cell receptor (beta chain) sequence, with context. Its matching antigen is unknown. CD4+ cells were split into CD45RA+ naive and CD45RA-negative memory subsets. The CDR3 loop spans 16 amino acids. The germline gives CDR1 SGHDT, CDR2 YYEEEE. V was clipped by 4 bases and J by 3 bases; unmatched bases: 8. Deep-level assay runs were performed. Profiling relied on immunoSEQ multiplex PCR, and the TCRdb table lists in-frame clones only, not all of them. Of millions of clones listed, 90% to 95% were seen once; the top ten hold about 0.39%. This entry belongs to a study of shared clonotypes between healthy human individuals. Study in general: CD8 memory received one plate per donor, CD8 naive two, CD4 memory three and CD4 naive three.

Whole-study results and caveats: Relative to clonotypes present in all four donors, those not shared had lower generation probabilities.

This receptor was identified in a man between 18 and 35 years old in good health. Some clones in this sample may be carry-over from other donors' samples. The chain recombines TRBV5-6 with TRBJ2-3; 10 bases align to TRBD2. Input material: naive CD4+ T cells from PBMCs. The subset denotes: CD45RA+ positively selected. This CDR3 is CASSAGLASRTDTQYF. In DNA, the CDR3 is TGTGCCAGCAGCGCGGGACTAGCGAGTCGGACAGATACGCAGTATTTT.